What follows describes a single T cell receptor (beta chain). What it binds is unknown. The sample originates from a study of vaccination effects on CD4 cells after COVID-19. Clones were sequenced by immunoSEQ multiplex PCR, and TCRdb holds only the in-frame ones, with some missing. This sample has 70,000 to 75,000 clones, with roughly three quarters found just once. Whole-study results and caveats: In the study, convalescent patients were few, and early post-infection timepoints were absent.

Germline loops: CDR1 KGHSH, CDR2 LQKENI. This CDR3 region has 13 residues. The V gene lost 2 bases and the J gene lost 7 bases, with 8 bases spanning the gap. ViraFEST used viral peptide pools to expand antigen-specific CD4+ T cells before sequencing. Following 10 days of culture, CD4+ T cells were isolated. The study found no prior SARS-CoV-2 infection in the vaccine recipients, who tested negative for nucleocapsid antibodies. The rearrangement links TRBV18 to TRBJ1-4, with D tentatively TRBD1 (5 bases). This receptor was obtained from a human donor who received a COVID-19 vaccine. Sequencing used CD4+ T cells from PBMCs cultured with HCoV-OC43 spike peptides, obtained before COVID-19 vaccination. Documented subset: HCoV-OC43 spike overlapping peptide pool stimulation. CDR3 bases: TGTGCCAGCTCACCAGGCACAGGTGAAAAACTGTTTTTT. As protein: CASSPGTGEKLFF. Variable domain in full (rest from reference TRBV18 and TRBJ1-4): NAGVMQNPRHLVRRRGQEARLRCSPMKGHSHVYWYRQLPEEGLKFMVYLQKENIIDESGMPKERFSAEFPKEGPSILRIQQVVRGDSAAYFCASSPGTGEKLFFGSGTQLSVL.